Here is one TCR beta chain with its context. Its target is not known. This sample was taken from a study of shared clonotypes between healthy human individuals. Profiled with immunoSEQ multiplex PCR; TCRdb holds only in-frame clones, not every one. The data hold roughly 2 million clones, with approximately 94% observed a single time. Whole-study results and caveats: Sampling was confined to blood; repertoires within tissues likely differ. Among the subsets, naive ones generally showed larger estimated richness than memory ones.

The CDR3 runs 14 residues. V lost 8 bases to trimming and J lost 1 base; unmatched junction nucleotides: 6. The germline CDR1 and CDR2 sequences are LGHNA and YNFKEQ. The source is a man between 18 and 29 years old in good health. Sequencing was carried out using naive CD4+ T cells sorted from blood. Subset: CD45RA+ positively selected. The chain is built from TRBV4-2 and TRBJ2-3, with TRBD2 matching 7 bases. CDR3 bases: TGTGCCAGCGCTAGCGGCTGGCGCACAGATACGCAGTATTTT. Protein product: CASASGWRTDTQYF.